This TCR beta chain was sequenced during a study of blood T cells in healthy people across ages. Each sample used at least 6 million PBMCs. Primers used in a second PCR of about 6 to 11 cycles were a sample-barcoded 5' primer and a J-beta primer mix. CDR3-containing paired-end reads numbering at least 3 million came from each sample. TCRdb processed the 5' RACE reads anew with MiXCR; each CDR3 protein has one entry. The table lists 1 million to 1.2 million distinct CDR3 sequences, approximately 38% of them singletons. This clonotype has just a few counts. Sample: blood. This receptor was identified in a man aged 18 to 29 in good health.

In DNA form, the CDR3 reads TGTGCCAGCAGTTGGGCAGGGACGGCCACCTACAATGAGCAGTACTTC. Its translation: CASSWAGTATYNEQYF. The chain joins TRBV6-2 or TRBV6-3 to TRBJ2-1; D could derive from TRBD1 or TRBD2 (5 bases each). The tail of the sequence fits TRBJ2-7 better, so the J call may be wrong. The CDR3 is 16 residues long. The germline CDR1 and CDR2 sequences are MNHEY and SVGEGT.